The 13 T cell receptor beta chains listed next were all sequenced from one sample in a study of cytomegalovirus exposure and HLA in healthy donors. The study ran its PCR with 60 Vbeta and 13 Jbeta primers. The assay was immunoSEQ multiplex PCR, and TCRdb's table has in-frame clones only and misses some. The sample holds 110,000 or so clones, around four fifths seen once. The specimen sequenced was PBMCs. These receptors were taken from a woman aged 50 to 60 in good health and CMV-seropositive.

This clone occurred once. CDR3 amino acids: CASSPRDRDSPQHF. The CDR3 coding sequence is TGTGCCAGTAGTCCCCGGGACAGGGACAGCCCCCAGCATTTT. The chain couples TRBV19 to TRBJ1-5; 9 positions match TRBD1. V trimming: 5 bases; J trimming: 10 bases; junction bases outside the gene matches: 9. This CDR3 spans 14 amino acids. CDR1 and CDR2 (germline): LNHDA, SQIVND (reference sequence). Full variable domain (missing parts from reference TRBV19 and TRBJ1-5): DGGITQSPKYLFRKEGQNVTLSCEQNLNHDAMYWYRQDPGQGLRLIYYSQIVNDFQKGDIAEGYSVSREKKESFPLTVTSAQKNPTAFYLCASSPRDRDSPQHFGDGTRLSIL.

The chain links TRBV13 to TRBJ1-1, with D unclear. Germline V gives CDR1 PRHDT, CDR2 FYEKMQ (reference sequence). This CDR3 has 19 residues. Trimming removed 2 bases from V and 5 bases from J, with 27 bases in between. The CDR3 loop is CASSLLPDLTRERKTEAFF. CDR3 coding DNA: TGTGCCAGCAGCTTATTACCAGACCTGACTAGAGAACGGAAGACTGAAGCTTTCTTT.

This clone was detected once. The rearrangement uses TRBV7-2 and TRBJ1-1, with D possibly TRBD1 on 5 matching bases. With 5 bases removed from V and 6 bases from J, the gap between germline ends came to 13 bases. The germline V gene has CDR1 SGHTA and CDR2 FQGNSA. The CDR3 runs to 13 residues. The CDR3 loop is CASSQFGAPEAFF. CDR3 in DNA: TGTGCCAGCAGCCAGTTTGGGGCCCCTGAAGCTTTCTTT.

The chain uses TRBV5-6 and TRBJ1-1, with TRBD1 as a possible D gene (6 bases). Trimming removed 2 bases at V and 1 base at J, with 6 bases between. Germline-derived CDR1 and CDR2 are SGHDT and YYEEEE. The CDR3 is 13 amino acids. The CDR3 reads CASSLGGNTEAFF. The CDR3 DNA reads as TGTGCCAGCAGCTTAGGGGGGAACACTGAAGCTTTCTTT.

The V and J genes are TRBV27 and TRBJ2-4; TRBD1 might be the D (6 bases). This CDR3 spans 12 amino acids. V lost 5 bases and J 12 bases, leaving 14 bases between the germline ends. Germline V lookup: CDR1 MNHEY, CDR2 SMNVEV (reference sequence). CDR3 sequence (DNA): TGTGCCAGCAGTCCGAATTCGGACAGTCAGTACTTC. Its translation: CASSPNSDSQYF.

J is TRBJ2-5 and V is TRBV7-6; maybe TRBD2 (7 bases). This CDR3 region has 13 residues. Per germline, CDR1 SGHVS and CDR2 FNYEAQ. V was pared by 5 bases and J by 5 bases, with 12 bases between. CDR3 protein: CASSQGREETQYF. CDR3 sequence (DNA): TGTGCCAGCAGCCAGGGGCGGGAGGAGACCCAGTACTTC.

Only a few counts were recorded for this clone. CDR3 region: CASSLYEGSNQPQHF. DNA for the CDR3: TGTGCCAGCAGCTTATATGAGGGCTCCAATCAGCCCCAGCATTTT. The chain is built from TRBV7-6 and TRBJ1-5; D call uncertain. CDR1 is SGHVS, CDR2 FNYEAQ, per germline. The CDR3 sequence is 15 residues long. V was trimmed by 2 bases and J by 3 bases, leaving 11 bases between them.

On this clone itself: A junction end diverges from the germline sequence, so it may reflect a read error. The V and J genes are TRBV7-9 and TRBJ2-7, with a possible D match to TRBD2 (6 bases). The germline CDR1 and CDR2 sequences are SEHNR and FQNEAQ (reference sequence). The CDR3 is made up of 14 amino acids. CDR3 coding DNA: TGTTCCAGCAGCTCCGCGGGACTTTCCTACGAGCAGTACTTC. Amino acids: CSSSSAGLSYEQYF. Drawing the rest from reference TRBV7-9 and TRBJ2-7, the complete variable domain is DTGVSQNPRHKITKRGQNVTFRCDPISEHNRLYWYRQTLGQGPEFLTYFQNEAQLEKSRLLSDRFSAERPKGSFSTLEIQRTEQGDSAMYLCSSSSAGLSYEQYFGPGTRLTVT.

The chain employs TRBV4-1 and TRBJ1-5; 11 bases agree with TRBD1. CDR3 size: 18 residues. Per germline, CDR1 MGHRA and CDR2 YSYEKL. V shed 1 base, J shed 6 bases, and the junction held 11 bases outside the gene matches. The CDR3, as DNA: TGCGCCAGCAGCCAAGGGGGGATCGGACAGGGGGCGATTCAGCCCCAGCATTTT. Translating it yields CASSQGGIGQGAIQPQHF.

V and J are TRBV4-2 and TRBJ2-2; 14 bases line up with TRBD2. The CDR3 is made up of 15 amino acids. CDR1 is LGHNA, CDR2 YNFKEQ, per germline. V shed 3 bases, J shed 10 bases, and the junction held 4 bases outside the gene matches. The CDR3 DNA reads TGTGCCAGCAGCCACGGGACTAGCGGGAGTGTGGAGCTGTTTTTT. Encoded protein: CASSHGTSGSVELFF.

The J gene is TRBJ2-5, the V gene TRBV18; TRBD1 aligns across 7 bases. The trim removed 0 bases at V and 5 bases at J, leaving 12 bases unmatched. There are 17 residues in the CDR3. The V gene's germline CDR1 is KGHSH and CDR2 LQKENI. The CDR3 DNA reads TGTGCCAGCTCACCACCGGATGACAGGGTCGAAGGGGAGACCCAGTACTTC. This encodes CASSPPDDRVEGETQYF.

This chain joins TRBV18 and TRBJ2-4, with 13 bases that match TRBD2. With 2 bases clipped from V and 1 base from J, the junction kept 2 bases outside the gene matches. The germline V gene encodes CDR1 KGHSH and CDR2 LQKENI. This CDR3 contains 17 residues. The CDR3, as DNA: TGTGCCAGCTCACCAGTGACTAGCGGGGGGGCCAAAAACATTCAGTACTTC. This translates into CASSPVTSGGAKNIQYF.

The J gene is TRBJ1-5, the V gene TRBV7-2; the D gene is possibly TRBD1 (6 bases). The CDR3 totals 14 residues. The germline V gene has CDR1 SGHTA and CDR2 FQGNSA. The V end lost 5 bases, the J end lost 1 base, and 9 bases lay between the germline ends. CDR3 residues: CASSLTGSNQPQHF. The CDR3 DNA sequence: TGTGCCAGCAGCCTCACAGGGAGCAATCAGCCCCAGCATTTT.